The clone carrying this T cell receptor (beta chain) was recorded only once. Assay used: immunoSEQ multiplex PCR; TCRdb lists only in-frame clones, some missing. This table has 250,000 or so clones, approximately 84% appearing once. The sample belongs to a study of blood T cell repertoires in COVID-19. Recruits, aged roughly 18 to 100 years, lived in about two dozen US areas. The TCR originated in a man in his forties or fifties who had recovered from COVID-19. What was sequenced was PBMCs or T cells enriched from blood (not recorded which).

The CDR3 here is CASSLLASNTGELFF. CDR3 in DNA: TGTGCCAGCAGCTTACTAGCGTCGAACACCGGGGAGCTGTTTTTT. The chain links TRBV7-3 to TRBJ2-2; TRBD2 might be the D (6 bases). Trimming took 2 bases from V and 0 from J, leaving 7 bases between them. Germline V CDR1 and CDR2: SGHTA, FQGTGA. The CDR3 consists of 15 residues.